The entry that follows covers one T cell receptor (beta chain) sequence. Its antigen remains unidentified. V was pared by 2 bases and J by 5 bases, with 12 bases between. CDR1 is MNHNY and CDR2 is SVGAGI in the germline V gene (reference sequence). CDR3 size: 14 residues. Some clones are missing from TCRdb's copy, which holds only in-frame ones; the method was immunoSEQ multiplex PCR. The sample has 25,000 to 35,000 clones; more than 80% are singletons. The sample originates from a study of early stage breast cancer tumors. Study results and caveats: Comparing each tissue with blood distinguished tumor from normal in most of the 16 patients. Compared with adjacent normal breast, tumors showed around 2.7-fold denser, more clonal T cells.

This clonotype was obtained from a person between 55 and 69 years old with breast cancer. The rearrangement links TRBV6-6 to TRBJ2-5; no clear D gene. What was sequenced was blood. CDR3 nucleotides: TGTGCCAGCAGTTACCCCTCCCGGTGGGAGACCCAGTACTTC. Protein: CASSYPSRWETQYF.